This T cell receptor delta chain is drawn from a study of gamma-delta T cells after stem cell transplantation. TCRdb re-called clones from the RT-PCR reads using CATT. The table has 2,200 or so delta-chain clones, more than 15% seen once; the top ten hold around 13%. CDR3 length equals 21 residues. Trimming removed 1 base from V and 0 bases from J; junction bases left unmatched: 12. From germline, CDR1 is GEAIGNYY and CDR2 EKD. The sample was gamma-delta T cells. The receptor comes from a human donor. It is not recorded whose cells these are; they may come from a transplant donor. This table probably holds off-target reads from a library built for another chain. The V gene is TRDV2, the J gene TRDJ3; 9 bases agree with TRDD3. The CDR3 here is CACDTVTGGPSTSWDTRQMFF. The CDR3 DNA is TGTGCCTGTGACACGGTGACTGGGGGACCCAGCACCTCCTGGGACACCCGACAGATGTTTTTC.